This T cell receptor beta chain was captured in a study of T cell repertoires in cytomegalovirus infection. Study results and caveats: Ex vivo responses were dominated by HLA-C-restricted CMV-specific TCR beta clonotypes. Cumulated frequencies of public TCR beta families served to identify carriers of CMV plus the relevant HLA.

Comments on this clonotype: Its antigen remains unidentified.

The CDR3 runs 12 residues. Germline V gene lookup returns CDR1 MGHDK and CDR2 SYGVNS. V lost 3 bases and J 8 bases, leaving 10 bases between the germline ends. TCRdb redid the calling of the reads with MiXCR, one entry per CDR3 protein. This table has about 97,000 distinct CDR3 sequences, 16% appearing once. The chain is built from TRBV25-1 and TRBJ1-2; D uncertain. The origin of this receptor is a human donor in good health (CMV status not recorded). Some clones in this sample may be carry-over from other donors' samples. Sequenced: PBMCs. The chain's CDR3 is CASSEELGGYTF. CDR3 DNA sequence: TGTGCCAGCAGTGAGGAACTCGGCGGCTACACCTTC.